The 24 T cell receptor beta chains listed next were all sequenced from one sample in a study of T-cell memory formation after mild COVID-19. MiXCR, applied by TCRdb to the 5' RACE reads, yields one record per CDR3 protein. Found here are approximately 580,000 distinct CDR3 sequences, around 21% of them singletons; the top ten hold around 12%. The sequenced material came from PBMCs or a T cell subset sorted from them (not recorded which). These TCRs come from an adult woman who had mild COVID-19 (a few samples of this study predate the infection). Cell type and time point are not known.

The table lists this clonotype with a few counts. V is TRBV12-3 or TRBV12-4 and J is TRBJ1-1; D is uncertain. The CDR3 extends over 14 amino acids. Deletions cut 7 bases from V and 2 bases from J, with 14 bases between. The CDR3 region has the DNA TGTGCCAGCAACCCCGGGAAGGGAAACACTGAAGCTTTCTTT. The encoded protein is CASNPGKGNTEAFF.

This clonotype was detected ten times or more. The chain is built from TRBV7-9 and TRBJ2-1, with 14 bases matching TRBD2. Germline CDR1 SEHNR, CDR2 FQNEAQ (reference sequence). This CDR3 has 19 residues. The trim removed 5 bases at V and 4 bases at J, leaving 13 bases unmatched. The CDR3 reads CASSHGTSGGMGIYNEQFF. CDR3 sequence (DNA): TGTGCCAGCAGCCACGGGACTAGCGGGGGTATGGGAATTTACAATGAGCAGTTCTTC.

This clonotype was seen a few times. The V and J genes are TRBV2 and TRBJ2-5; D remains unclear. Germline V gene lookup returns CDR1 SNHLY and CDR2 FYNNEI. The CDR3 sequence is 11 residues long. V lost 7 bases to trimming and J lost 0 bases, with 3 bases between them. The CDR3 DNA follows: TGTGCCAGCAAGTACCAAGAGACCCAGTACTTC. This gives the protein CASKYQETQYF.

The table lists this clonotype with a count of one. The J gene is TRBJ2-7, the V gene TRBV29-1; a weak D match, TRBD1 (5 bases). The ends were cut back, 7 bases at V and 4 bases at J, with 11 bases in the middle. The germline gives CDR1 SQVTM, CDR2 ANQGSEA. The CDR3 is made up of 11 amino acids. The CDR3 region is CSAGRDYEQYF. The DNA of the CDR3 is TGCAGCGCCGGCAGGGATTACGAGCAGTACTTC.

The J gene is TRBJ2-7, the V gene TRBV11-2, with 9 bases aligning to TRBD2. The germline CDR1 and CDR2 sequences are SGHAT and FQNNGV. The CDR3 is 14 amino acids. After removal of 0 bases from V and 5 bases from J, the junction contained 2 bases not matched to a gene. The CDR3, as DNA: TGTGCCAGCAGCTTAGACAGCGGGAGGAACGAGCAGTACTTC. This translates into CASSLDSGRNEQYF.

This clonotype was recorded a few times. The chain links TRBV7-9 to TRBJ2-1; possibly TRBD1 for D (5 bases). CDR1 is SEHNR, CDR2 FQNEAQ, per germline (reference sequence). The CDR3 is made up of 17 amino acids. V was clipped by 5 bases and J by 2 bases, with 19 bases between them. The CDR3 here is CASSSIAGYKTYNEQFF. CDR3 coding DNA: TGTGCCAGCAGCAGTATCGCAGGGTACAAGACCTACAATGAGCAGTTCTTC.

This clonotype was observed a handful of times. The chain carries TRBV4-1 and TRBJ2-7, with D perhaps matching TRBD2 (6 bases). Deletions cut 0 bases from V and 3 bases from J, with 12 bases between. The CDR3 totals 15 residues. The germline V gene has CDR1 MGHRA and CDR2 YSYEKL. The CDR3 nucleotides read TGCGCCAGCAGCCAAGAGCTAGCGTCTCACTACGAGCAGTACTTC. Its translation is CASSQELASHYEQYF.

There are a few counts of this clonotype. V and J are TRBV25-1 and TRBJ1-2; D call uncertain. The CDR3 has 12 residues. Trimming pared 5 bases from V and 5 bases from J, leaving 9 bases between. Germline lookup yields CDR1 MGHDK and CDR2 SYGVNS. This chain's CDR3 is CASSNARYGYTF. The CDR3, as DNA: TGTGCCAGCAGTAACGCCCGGTATGGCTACACCTTC.

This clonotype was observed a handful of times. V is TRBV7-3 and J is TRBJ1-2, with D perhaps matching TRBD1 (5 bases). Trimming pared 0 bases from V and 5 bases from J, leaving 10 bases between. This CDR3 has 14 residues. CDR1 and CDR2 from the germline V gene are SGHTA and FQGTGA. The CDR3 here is CASSLTGGTYGYTF. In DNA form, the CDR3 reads TGTGCCAGCAGCTTAACCGGGGGAACGTATGGCTACACCTTC.

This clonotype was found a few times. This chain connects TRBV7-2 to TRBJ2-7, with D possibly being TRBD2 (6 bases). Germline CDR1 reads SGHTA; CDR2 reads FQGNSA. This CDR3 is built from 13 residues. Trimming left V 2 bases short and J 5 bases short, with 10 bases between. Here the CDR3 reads CASSLLATHEQYF. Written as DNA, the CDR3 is TGTGCCAGCAGCTTACTAGCGACCCACGAGCAGTACTTC.

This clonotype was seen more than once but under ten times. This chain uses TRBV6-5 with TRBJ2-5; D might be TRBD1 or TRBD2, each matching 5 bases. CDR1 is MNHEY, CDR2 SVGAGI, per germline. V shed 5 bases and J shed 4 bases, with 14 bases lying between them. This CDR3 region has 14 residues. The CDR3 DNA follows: TGTGCCAGCAGTCCCGACGGGGCGGGAGAGACCCAGTACTTC. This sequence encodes CASSPDGAGETQYF.

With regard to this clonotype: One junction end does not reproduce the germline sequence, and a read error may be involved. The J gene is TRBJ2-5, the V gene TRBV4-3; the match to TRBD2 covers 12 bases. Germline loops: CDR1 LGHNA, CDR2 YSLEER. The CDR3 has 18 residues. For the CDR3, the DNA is TGCGCAAGCAGCCAAGACGGGACGACTAGCGGGAGTCAAGAGACCCAGTACTTC. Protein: CASSQDGTTSGSQETQYF.

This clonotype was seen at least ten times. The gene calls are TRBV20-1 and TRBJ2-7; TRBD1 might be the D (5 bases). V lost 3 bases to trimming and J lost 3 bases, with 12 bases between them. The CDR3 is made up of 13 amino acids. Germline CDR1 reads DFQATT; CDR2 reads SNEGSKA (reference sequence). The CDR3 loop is CSAREDSSYEQYF. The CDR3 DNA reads TGCAGTGCTAGGGAAGACAGCAGCTACGAGCAGTACTTC.

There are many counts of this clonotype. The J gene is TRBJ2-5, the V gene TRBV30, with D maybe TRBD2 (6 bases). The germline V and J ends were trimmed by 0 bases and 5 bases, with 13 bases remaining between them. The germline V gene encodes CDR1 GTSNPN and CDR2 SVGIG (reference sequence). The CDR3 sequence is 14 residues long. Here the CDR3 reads CAWSVGGSVETQYF. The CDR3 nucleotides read TGTGCCTGGAGTGTCGGAGGGTCAGTGGAGACCCAGTACTTC.

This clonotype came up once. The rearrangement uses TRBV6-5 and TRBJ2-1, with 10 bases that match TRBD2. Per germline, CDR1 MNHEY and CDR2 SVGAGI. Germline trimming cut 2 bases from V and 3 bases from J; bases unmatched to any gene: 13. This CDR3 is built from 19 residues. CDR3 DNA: TGTGCCAGCAGTTACGGGGCTAGCGGGGGCCCCCCTAGCTACAATGAGCAGTTCTTC. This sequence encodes CASSYGASGGPPSYNEQFF.

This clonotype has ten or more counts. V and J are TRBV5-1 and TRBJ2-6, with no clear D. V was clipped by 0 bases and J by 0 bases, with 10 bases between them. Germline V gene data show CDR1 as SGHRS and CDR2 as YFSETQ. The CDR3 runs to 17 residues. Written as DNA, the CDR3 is TGCGCCAGCAGCTTGGTGGCAGTTAACTCTGGGGCCAACGTCCTGACTTTC. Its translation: CASSLVAVNSGANVLTF.

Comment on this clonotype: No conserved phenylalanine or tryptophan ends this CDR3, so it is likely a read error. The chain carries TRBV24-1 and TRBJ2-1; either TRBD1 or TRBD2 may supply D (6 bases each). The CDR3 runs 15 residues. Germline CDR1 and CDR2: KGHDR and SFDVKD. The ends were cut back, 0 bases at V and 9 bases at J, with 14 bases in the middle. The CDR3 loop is CATSDLRGPGAEQFL. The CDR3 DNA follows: TGTGCCACCAGTGATTTGCGAGGACCGGGGGCTGAGCAGTTCTTA.

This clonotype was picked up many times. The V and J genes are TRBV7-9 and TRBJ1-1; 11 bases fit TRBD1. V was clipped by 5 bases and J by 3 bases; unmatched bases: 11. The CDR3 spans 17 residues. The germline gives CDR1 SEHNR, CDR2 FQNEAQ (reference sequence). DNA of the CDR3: TGTGCCAGCAGCGATCGGACAGGGGGCCGTGAAGACACTGAAGCTTTCTTT. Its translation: CASSDRTGGREDTEAFF.

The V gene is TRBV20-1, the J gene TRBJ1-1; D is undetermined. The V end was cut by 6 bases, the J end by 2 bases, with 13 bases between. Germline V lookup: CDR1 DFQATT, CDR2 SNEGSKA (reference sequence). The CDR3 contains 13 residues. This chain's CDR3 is CSATLWGNTEAFF. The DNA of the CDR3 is TGCAGTGCCACGCTGTGGGGAAACACTGAAGCTTTCTTT.

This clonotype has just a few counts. The CDR3 DNA reads TGTGCCAGCAGCGCCACAGGGGGCGTAGCCTACAATGAGCAGTTCTTC. It codes for CASSATGGVAYNEQFF. The V gene is TRBV9, the J gene TRBJ2-1; TRBD1 matches at 9 bases. Trimming cost V 3 bases and J 2 bases; bases outside gene matches: 6. CDR3 length: 16 amino acids. Germline assignment: CDR1 SGDLS and CDR2 YYNGEE.

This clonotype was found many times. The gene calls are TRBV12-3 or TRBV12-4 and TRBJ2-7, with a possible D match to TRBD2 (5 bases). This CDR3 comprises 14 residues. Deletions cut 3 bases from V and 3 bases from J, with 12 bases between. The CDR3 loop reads CASSLYGVGYEQYF. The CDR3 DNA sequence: TGTGCCAGCAGTTTGTACGGGGTTGGCTACGAGCAGTACTTC.

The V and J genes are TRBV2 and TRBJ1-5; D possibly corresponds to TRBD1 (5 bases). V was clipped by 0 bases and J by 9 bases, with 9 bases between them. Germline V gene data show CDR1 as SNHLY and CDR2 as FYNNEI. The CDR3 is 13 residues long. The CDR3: CASSEATGPPQHF. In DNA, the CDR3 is TGTGCCAGCAGTGAAGCAACAGGACCGCCCCAGCATTTT. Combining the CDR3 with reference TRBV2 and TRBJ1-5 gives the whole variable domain EPEVTQTPSHQVTQMGQEVILRCVPISNHLYFYWYRQILGQKVEFLVSFYNNEISEKSEIFDDQFSVERPDGSNFTLKIRSTKLEDSAMYFCASSEATGPPQHFGDGTRLSIL.

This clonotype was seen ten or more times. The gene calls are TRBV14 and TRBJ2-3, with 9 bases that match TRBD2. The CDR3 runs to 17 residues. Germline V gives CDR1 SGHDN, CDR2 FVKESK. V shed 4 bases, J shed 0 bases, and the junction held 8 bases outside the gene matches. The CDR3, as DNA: TGTGCCAGCAGCCCATTTAGCGGGGGAGGAAGCACAGATACGCAGTATTTT. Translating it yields CASSPFSGGGSTDTQYF.

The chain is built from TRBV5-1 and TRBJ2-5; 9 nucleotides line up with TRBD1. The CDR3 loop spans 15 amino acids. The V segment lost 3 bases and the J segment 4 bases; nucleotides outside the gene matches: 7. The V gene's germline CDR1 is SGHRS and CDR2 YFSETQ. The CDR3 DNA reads TGCGCCAGCAGCTGGGCAACAGGGGGCGGAGAGACCCAGTACTTC. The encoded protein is CASSWATGGGETQYF.